The following is a T cell receptor (beta chain) sequence with its context. What it binds is not known. The method was immunoSEQ multiplex PCR; TCRdb's version includes in-frame clones alone and lacks a portion of them. The sample records just under 95,000 clones, about four fifths being singletons. Time point here: baseline, week 1 (first vaccination visit). Treatment noted: pre-vaccination baseline after standard-of-care therapy. New astrocytomas of WHO grade 3 or 4 that were IDH1-mutant and ATRX-lost were found in the donors. This specimen comes from a study of a mutant IDH1 vaccine in newly diagnosed glioma. Study in general: Treated patients comprised about 60% males and around 40% females, mean age roughly 44 years.

The study, taken as a whole, reports: There seemed to be no relation between pseudoprogression and changes in top peripheral T cell clonotypes. In around 93% of patients, immune responses induced by the vaccine occurred.

V was cut by 2 bases and J by 2 bases, with 8 bases left in between. Germline V gives CDR1 SGHRS, CDR2 YFSETQ. This CDR3 region has 13 residues. Sequencing was performed on PBMCs, taken from a glioma patient treated with radiotherapy, temozolomide or both. The clonotype originates from a man aged 35 to 55 with glioma. J is TRBJ2-7 and V is TRBV5-1; D uncertain. CDR3 nucleotides: TGCGCCAGCAGCTTCGACCAGGCCTACGAGCAGTACTTC. This sequence encodes CASSFDQAYEQYF.